This passage covers 15 T cell receptor beta chains from one sample sequenced in a study of blood T cells in healthy people across ages. Through a sample-barcoded 5' primer and a J-beta primer mix, a second PCR was run for about 6 to 12 cycles. TCRdb re-analysed the 5' RACE reads in MiXCR, keeping a single row per CDR3 protein. The sample contains over 1.5 million distinct CDR3 sequences, 49% of which appear only once. The specimen was blood. The receptors shown here come from a middle-aged woman in good health.

The V and J genes are TRBV4-3 and TRBJ2-5; D not certain. The germline CDR1 and CDR2 sequences are LGHNA and YSLEER. Trimming cost V 0 bases and J 5 bases, with 10 bases left between them. This CDR3 is built from 14 residues. CDR3 sequence: CASSQEDGQETQYF. CDR3 coding DNA: TGCGCCAGCAGCCAAGAAGACGGGCAGGAGACCCAGTACTTC.

To note about this clonotype: A much larger clone sits a single nucleotide away, making a read error possible. This chain's CDR3 is CSGGTGETQFF. Here the CDR3 DNA reads TGCAGCGGGGGGACAGGAGAGACCCAGTTCTTC. This chain connects TRBV29-1 to TRBJ2-1; 8 bases align to TRBD1. The CDR3 spans 11 residues. V lost 7 bases, J lost 13 bases, and 9 bases stayed unmatched. Germline V gene data show CDR1 as SQVTM and CDR2 as ANQGSEA.

V is TRBV5-1 and J is TRBJ1-2; perhaps TRBD1 as D (6 bases). The CDR3 sequence is 13 residues long. Trimming shortened V by 4 bases and J by 7 bases, and 14 bases separated the two germline ends. Germline V gene lookup returns CDR1 SGHRS and CDR2 YFSETQ. DNA for the CDR3: TGCGCCAGCAGCCCCAGGGGTTGGAGTGGCTACACCTTC. Its protein product is CASSPRGWSGYTF.

The chain has TRBV28 and TRBJ2-5, with TRBD1 as a possible D gene (6 bases). There are 14 residues in the CDR3. V gave up 5 bases and J gave up 1 base, with 11 bases separating them. Per the germline V gene, CDR1 is MDHEN and CDR2 is SYDVKM. DNA for the CDR3: TGTGCCAGCAGTCACGAGACAGGCCAAGAGACCCAGTACTTC. Translating it yields CASSHETGQETQYF.

The CDR3 reads CASSLMDRVQETQYF. In DNA, the CDR3 is TGCGCCAGCAGCTTAATGGACAGGGTCCAAGAGACCCAGTACTTC. The chain is built from TRBV5-1 and TRBJ2-5, with TRBD1 identical over 8 bases. The germline V gene encodes CDR1 SGHRS and CDR2 YFSETQ. V was pared by 2 bases and J by 1 base, with 4 bases of the junction left unmatched. This CDR3 has 15 residues.

The rearrangement uses TRBV29-1 and TRBJ2-7; D is uncertain. Germline V gene sequence: CDR1 SQVTM, CDR2 ANQGSEA. The CDR3 covers 13 residues. The V end lost 7 bases, the J end lost 4 bases, and 17 bases lay between the germline ends. The CDR3 coding sequence is TGCAGCGCCGCGGATCGGCCTTCGTACGAGCAGTACTTC. Amino acids: CSAADRPSYEQYF.

This clonotype appeared a single time. The chain joins TRBV29-1 to TRBJ1-2, with no clear D. Germline assignment: CDR1 SQVTM and CDR2 ANQGSEA. There are 13 residues in the CDR3. Trimming stripped 2 bases from V and 4 bases from J, with 11 bases between. This CDR3 is CSVETGSAYGYTF. The CDR3 coding sequence is TGCAGCGTTGAAACTGGCTCGGCCTATGGCTACACCTTC.

This clonotype has just a few counts. The chain uses TRBV4-2 and TRBJ2-3; a weak D match, TRBD2 (5 bases). This CDR3 comprises 18 residues. CDR1 LGHNA and CDR2 YNFKEQ come from the germline V gene. Trimming cost V 0 bases and J 5 bases, with 21 bases left between them. The CDR3: CASSQDGGPTPRQDTQYF. In nucleotides, the CDR3 is TGTGCCAGCAGCCAAGATGGAGGACCTACGCCCCGACAAGATACGCAGTATTTT.

The rearrangement links TRBV20-1 to TRBJ1-2; D uncertain. CDR3 length equals 12 residues. The germline V and J ends were trimmed by 6 bases and 5 bases, with 13 bases remaining between them. From germline, CDR1 is DFQATT and CDR2 SNEGSKA (reference sequence). In nucleotides, the CDR3 is TGCAGTGCCCCTCCGAGTCTGTATGGCTACACCTTC. This encodes CSAPPSLYGYTF.

The CDR3, as DNA: TGTGCCAGCAGCTTAGAGGCAGAAGTCTATAATTCACCCCTCCACTTT. The encoded protein is CASSLEAEVYNSPLHF. The chain uses TRBV7-2 and TRBJ1-6; D is unclear. The CDR3 has 16 amino acids. In germline, CDR1 is SGHTA, CDR2 FQGNSA. V was shortened by 1 base and J by 3 bases, with 10 bases between the two germline ends.

The gene calls are TRBV12-3 or TRBV12-4 and TRBJ1-5; 12 bases align to TRBD1. This CDR3 region has 20 residues. V gave up 3 bases and J gave up 3 bases; unmatched junction bases: 15. In DNA form, the CDR3 reads TGTGCCAGCAGTTTGTTTATGGGGACAGGGGGCGAAGATCCCAATCAGCCCCAGCATTTT. The encoded protein is CASSLFMGTGGEDPNQPQHF.

The rearrangement uses TRBV5-5 and TRBJ2-5, with a weak D call TRBD1 (6 bases). The DNA end lines up better with TRBJ2-7; the J call may be wrong. CDR1 is SGHKS and CDR2 is YYEKEE in the germline V gene (reference sequence). This CDR3 is built from 16 residues. The CDR3 region has the DNA TGTGCCAGCAGCTCGGTGCCTATGGACAGTTCCTACGAGCAGTACTTC. It encodes CASSSVPMDSSYEQYF.

This clonotype was seen a handful of times. The chain recombines TRBV10-3 with TRBJ1-5; TRBD1 is a possible D gene (6 bases). Trimming removed 0 bases at V and 15 bases at J, with 15 bases between. This CDR3 is 13 amino acids long. Germline V lookup: CDR1 ENHRY, CDR2 SYGVKD. CDR3 protein: CAISESGGATRHF. For the CDR3, the DNA is TGTGCCATCAGTGAGTCGGGGGGCGCTACGAGGCATTTT.

This clonotype was observed a few times. This sequence joins TRBV6-1 and TRBJ2-1; 16 nucleotides align to TRBD2. After removal of 8 bases from V and 10 bases from J, the junction contained 11 bases not matched to a gene. Germline V gives CDR1 MNHNS, CDR2 SASEGT. This CDR3 comprises 16 residues. The CDR3 nucleotides read TGTGCCAGCGTAAGACTACCGGGACTAGCGGGGGGGGAGCAGTTCTTC. Encoded protein: CASVRLPGLAGGEQFF.

V usage is TRBV5-5 and J usage is TRBJ2-7, with 7 bases that match TRBD2. Trimming cost V 4 bases and J 6 bases; bases outside gene matches: 13. This CDR3 region has 15 residues. The germline V gene encodes CDR1 SGHKS and CDR2 YYEKEE (reference sequence). The CDR3: CASSLGFAGAPEQYF. The CDR3 DNA sequence: TGTGCCAGCAGCCTCGGATTTGCGGGAGCCCCCGAGCAGTACTTC.